What follows is one TCR beta chain and its context. This clonotype was seen only once. Its target antigen remains unknown. No much larger clonotype is one base removed from it; base qualities were not supplied. Resting on one read, the evidence is weak. Amplification of TCR beta CDR3 regions was carried out from RNA transcripts. For the first round of RT-PCR on the TCR CDR3, the HTBI primer set was used together with the Qiagen OneStep RT-PCR kit. Libraries were constructed in a second round of multiplex PCR, after which size selection and purification were performed. Sequencing of the libraries was done on an Illumina HiSeq2000 using paired-end 100 bp reads. Per the original workflow: Raw data were processed with SOAPnuke, discarding reads with adapters, uncalled bases, mean Phred below 15, or no exact constant-primer or identifier match. COPE v1.2.5 was used to merge the high-quality paired reads, and each unique nucleotide sequence was defined as a clonotype. Clonotypes were aligned to IMGT TRBV, TRBD and TRBJ reference segments using MiTCR v1.1. Only V-J combinations with frequency above 0.0001, covering 99% to 99.2% of repertoires, were analysed. The TCS score was defined as F50 (clonal expansion) divided by E x V (chaos), with BLOSUM62-based TCRdist calculated between CDR3 peptides within each V-J. Welch's t-statistics and random forest reduced roughly 540 V-J features to 10 to 15, which were used in a naive Bayes classifier (R e1071). Through fastp at Q25 and MiXCR, TCRdb rebuilt clones from the public reads, retaining in-frame beta chains. Rows merge per CDR3 protein into single entries with the most common DNA and genes. TCRdb, not the authors, supplied the V and J calls. Here the sample has 620,000 or so distinct CDR3 sequences; around 15% occur a single time. Under 15% of the sample is in the top ten clones.

From its cysteine to its phenylalanine, the CDR3 spans 14 amino acids. The entry retains the CDR3 DNA only, 42 bases that are in frame from base 1. For CDR1 and CDR2, the germline V gene (reference sequence) lists GTSNPN and SVGIG. V loses 6 bases at its end and J loses 9 bases; junction bases beyond the gene matches: 8. This entry belongs to a study of T cells in Graves' hyperthyroidism and ophthalmopathy (dated by TCRdb to the late 2010s). For the wider study: Peripheral blood samples were taken at initial diagnosis, before any treatment was given. To identify TCR V-J signatures that set the groups apart, the researchers used a discovery cohort of 100 patients, made up of some 41 with Graves' ophthalmopathy and 57 with stable Graves' hyperthyroidism. In roughly six Graves' hyperthyroidism patients, the study also compared T-cell repertoires from thyroid tissue with T-cell repertoires from blood. The 75 to 100 discovery patients were randomly split 7:3 into training and test sets. Prospective prediction of ophthalmopathy was tested in an independent validation cohort consisting of roughly 19 hyperthyroidism patients and around 16 patients who later progressed to ophthalmopathy. The paper describes TCR Vbeta CDR3 sequencing of about 140 peripheral blood samples, made up of roughly 40 ophthalmopathy patients, some 80 hyperthyroidism patients and some 17 progressor patients. Once sampling was done, hyperthyroidism patients were given methimazole at a starting dose of 30 mg daily, whereas ophthalmopathy patients were given high-dose intravenous methylprednisolone.

Results and caveats for the whole study, not just this receptor: A 13 V-J signature model separated ophthalmopathy from stable hyperthyroidism, with roughly 88% sensitivity and around 84% specificity in cross-validation and 80%/75% in testing. Blood samples also contained most of the expanded thyroid clonotypes (frequency above 0.001), which suggests that blood repertoires may reflect thyroid immune responses. No statistical method was used to fix the sample size in advance, and group allocation was not hidden from the investigators. In validation, the model predicted progression to ophthalmopathy a median of approximately 6.3 months before onset, with roughly 68% sensitivity and about 72% specificity.

Ophthalmopathy patients had moderately to severely active disease, with a Clinical Activity Score of 3 or more, a NOSPECS grade of 4 or more, and a disease duration of less than 3 months. Exclusion was applied to patients with uncontrolled infections, other autoimmune diseases, pregnancy or lactation. Diagnoses were based on clinical symptoms, serum thyroxine and TRAb, thyroid ultrasound and orbital computed tomography. PBMCs were separated from roughly 9.3 ml of fresh peripheral blood using Ficoll-Paque density gradient centrifugation. Total RNA was extracted with Trizol reagent, and quality was checked on an Agilent 2100 Bioanalyzer.

Sequencing was done on a sample of blood. The rearrangement combines TRBV30 with TRBJ1-6; the central 10 bases match TRBD1. This TCR was sampled from a woman aged 50 to 60 with Graves' ophthalmopathy. CDR3 loop: CACQTGTGVSPLHF. The nucleotides are TGTGCCTGCCAAACCGGGACAGGGGTTTCACCCCTCCACTTT.